These 5 T cell receptor beta chains originate from one sample sequenced in a study of early T cells in non-severe SARS-CoV-2 infection (dated by TCRdb to the early 2020s). Receptor libraries were prepared by 5' RACE. TCRdb records NextSeq 500 as the sequencer. TCRdb reworked the public reads: Q25 trimming with fastp, MiXCR clone assembly, productive beta chains retained. Entries that share a CDR3 protein sequence are merged under the most common genes and DNA. This sample gives tens of thousands of distinct CDR3 sequences in total; around 12% of them show up just once. The ten top clones hold 3% to 4.5% of the sample. The sample was whole blood. Receptors were obtained from an adult who was a healthcare worker with PCR-confirmed SARS-CoV-2 infection or an uninfected control (not recorded which).

This clonotype was counted a few times. The chain is built from TRBV4-1 and TRBJ1-6; a possible D gene is TRBD1 (5 bases). This CDR3 contains 17 residues. V was cut by 0 bases and J by 7 bases, with 16 bases left in between. CDR1 and CDR2 from the germline V gene are MGHRA and YSYEKL. CDR3 in amino acids: CASSQDGQGMFNSPLHF. In nucleotides, the CDR3 is TGCGCCAGCAGCCAAGATGGGCAGGGTATGTTCAATTCACCCCTCCACTTT.

V usage is TRBV6-6 and J usage is TRBJ1-4; D is unclear. This CDR3 contains 13 residues. In germline, CDR1 is MNHNY, CDR2 SVGAGI (reference sequence). V was pared by 0 bases and J by 8 bases, with 7 bases between. CDR3 loop: CASSYSEREKLFF. The DNA of the CDR3 is TGTGCCAGCAGTTACTCGGAAAGGGAAAAACTGTTTTTT.

This clonotype was seen a handful of times. The J gene is TRBJ2-7, the V gene TRBV6-5; 9 positions match TRBD1. V gave up 5 bases and J gave up 3 bases; unmatched junction bases: 5. The CDR3 runs 14 residues. The germline V gene encodes CDR1 MNHEY and CDR2 SVGAGI. The CDR3 loop reads CASSTRQGVYEQYF. The CDR3, as DNA: TGTGCCAGCAGTACCAGACAGGGGGTCTACGAGCAGTACTTC.

This clonotype has only one observation. One end of the junction is discordant with germline, which a read error may explain. The chain recombines TRBV18 with TRBJ2-5; 10 bases are a match to TRBD2. Germline V gene sequence: CDR1 KGHSH, CDR2 LQKENI. This CDR3 has 17 residues. This CDR3 reads CPSSVGLAETSTETQYF. DNA of the CDR3: TGTCCCAGCTCAGTCGGACTAGCGGAAACGTCGACAGAGACCCAGTACTTC.

The chain is built from TRBV29-1 and TRBJ2-3; TRBD2 agrees at 8 bases. The CDR3 loop spans 13 amino acids. Germline CDR1 and CDR2: SQVTM and ANQGSEA. V dropped 4 bases and J dropped 6; count of bases not matched to a gene: 6. The CDR3 nucleotides are TGCAGCGTTGCGAGCGGGGGTAGGGATACGCAGTATTTT. It is translated as CSVASGGRDTQYF.